Shown below are 25 T cell receptor beta chains from a single sample sequenced in a study of neurological immune-mediated disorders. Via MiXCR, TCRdb re-called the 5' RACE reads, giving one row per CDR3 protein. Altogether about 50,000 distinct CDR3 sequences are present, about 3.7% being singletons, with the ten largest covering 5.5% to 6%. Input material: PBMCs. The origin of the receptors is a man in his forties or fifties with multiple sclerosis.

This clonotype was observed at least ten times. This sequence joins TRBV7-6 and TRBJ1-2, with TRBD1 matching 10 bases. The CDR3 consists of 13 residues. The germline gives CDR1 SGHVS, CDR2 FNYEAQ. V trimming: 5 bases; J trimming: 6 bases; junction bases outside the gene matches: 3. CDR3 protein: CASSPDRGHGYTF. The CDR3 bases are TGTGCCAGCAGCCCCGACAGGGGGCATGGCTACACCTTC.

This clonotype was recorded at least ten times. This sequence joins TRBV4-1 and TRBJ1-5; D unclear. V was clipped by 2 bases and J by 1 base, with 15 bases between them. This CDR3 is built from 17 residues. Germline-derived CDR1 and CDR2 are MGHRA and YSYEKL. The CDR3 DNA sequence: TGCGCCAGCAGCCAACAACCGAATGTAGTCAGCAATCAGCCCCAGCATTTT. Protein product: CASSQQPNVVSNQPQHF.

V gene TRBV10-2 combines with J gene TRBJ1-5; possible D gene TRBD1, 5 bases. V shed 4 bases and J shed 4 bases, with 11 bases lying between them. The CDR3 is made up of 14 amino acids. Germline values: CDR1 WSHSY, CDR2 SAAADI. CDR3 sequence: CASSADRTNQPQHF. CDR3 in DNA: TGCGCCAGCAGTGCAGACAGAACTAATCAGCCCCAGCATTTT.

This clonotype came up many times. The V gene is TRBV28, the J gene TRBJ1-1, with a possible D match to TRBD1 (5 bases). Germline CDR1 and CDR2: MDHEN and SYDVKM. Trimming shortened V by 8 bases and J by 2 bases, and 15 bases separated the two germline ends. The CDR3 extends over 14 amino acids. CDR3 DNA: TGTGCCAGCCAAGGGAACGGGGGTAACACTGAAGCTTTCTTT. Translated: CASQGNGGNTEAFF.

This clonotype has a count of ten or more. V usage is TRBV7-2 and J usage is TRBJ1-2, with no clear D. Trimming removed 4 bases at V and 4 bases at J, with 16 bases between. Germline V lookup: CDR1 SGHTA, CDR2 FQGNSA. The CDR3 contains 15 residues. CDR3 sequence: CASSSLDLTPYGYTF. The CDR3 nucleotides read TGTGCCAGCAGCTCCTTGGACCTGACCCCCTATGGCTACACCTTC.

Comments on this clonotype: A much larger clone differs by one base, so this may be a read error. The chain couples TRBV20-1 to TRBJ1-2; no clear D gene. The V gene lost 0 bases and the J gene lost 10 bases, with 15 bases spanning the gap. Per the germline V gene, CDR1 is DFQATT and CDR2 is SNEGSKA (reference sequence). The CDR3 runs to 13 residues. The CDR3 loop is CSAREKADEDYTF. The CDR3 DNA is TGCAGTGCTAGAGAGAAGGCGGACGAAGACTACACCTTC.

V is TRBV5-6 and J is TRBJ2-5; 10 bases match TRBD2. Germline V gene data show CDR1 as SGHDT and CDR2 as YYEEEE. The CDR3 has 15 residues. The V segment lost 4 bases and the J segment 3 bases; nucleotides outside the gene matches: 6. The CDR3 DNA is TGTGCCAGCAGCCATAAACTAGCGGGGAAAGAGACCCAGTACTTC. This codes for CASSHKLAGKETQYF.

This clonotype was recorded at least ten times. This chain uses TRBV7-2 with TRBJ1-4; weak D call: TRBD1 (6 bases). Trimming took off 6 bases at V and 8 bases at J, with 13 bases between the two ends. The CDR3 length is 13 residues. Germline CDR1 reads SGHTA; CDR2 reads FQGNSA. CDR3 region: CASRGGGREKLFF. Written as DNA, the CDR3 is TGTGCCAGCAGAGGGGGAGGCCGGGAAAAACTGTTTTTT.

The table lists this clonotype with many counts. V gene TRBV14 combines with J gene TRBJ1-2; no definite D call. V gave up 1 base and J gave up 4 bases, with 13 bases separating them. Germline V gives CDR1 SGHDN, CDR2 FVKESK. This CDR3 is 15 amino acids long. Here the CDR3 DNA reads TGTGCCAGCAGCCAAGGCCCGACCGACGTCTATGGCTACACCTTC. Amino acids: CASSQGPTDVYGYTF.

This clonotype was seen many times. The chain employs TRBV6-5 and TRBJ2-1, with 8 bases lining up with TRBD2. The CDR3 runs to 15 residues. Germline CDR1 is MNHEY and CDR2 is SVGAGI. The junction had 9 bases not matched to a gene; V was cut back by 6 bases and J by 5 bases. In nucleotides, the CDR3 is TGTGCCAGCAGGCCCCCGGGGGGGCGGAACAATGAGCAGTTCTTC. Its protein product is CASRPPGGRNNEQFF.

In its sample, this clonotype was seen a few times. One base away lies a much larger clone, so this may be a sequencing read error. The CDR3 DNA reads TGTGCCAGCAGTCCCCATGGAAAGGGGGTCCATGGCTACACCTTC. Residues: CASSPHGKGVHGYTF. The chain combines TRBV27 with TRBJ1-2; a weak D match, TRBD1 (6 bases). Germline-derived CDR1 and CDR2 are MNHEY and SMNVEV (reference sequence). The CDR3 extends over 15 amino acids. Between the trimmed V and J ends, which lost 5 bases and 6 bases, there was a span of 19 bases.

This clonotype occurred many times. The DNA of the CDR3 is TGTGCCAGCAGCTTAGTGGGGCTAGCCAAAAACATTCAGTACTTC. Translated: CASSLVGLAKNIQYF. The chain uses TRBV13 and TRBJ2-4; weak D call: TRBD1 (5 bases). Germline assignment: CDR1 PRHDT and CDR2 FYEKMQ (reference sequence). Trimming removed 1 base from V and 0 bases from J, with 7 bases in between. The CDR3 sequence is 15 residues long.

The sample holds many counts of this clonotype. V usage is TRBV20-1 and J usage is TRBJ2-3, with 9 nucleotides matching TRBD2. The CDR3 is 15 residues long. With V trimmed by 1 base and J by 2 bases, 4 bases remained unmatched. Per the germline V gene, CDR1 is DFQATT and CDR2 is SNEGSKA (reference sequence). The CDR3 bases are TGCAGTGCTAGAGTACGCGGGGGGGCCACAGATACGCAGTATTTT. Its protein product is CSARVRGGATDTQYF.

This clonotype was counted many times. At one end, the junction sequence differs from germline, possibly due to a read error. The chain combines TRBV5-1 with TRBJ1-5; 7 positions agree with TRBD1. Germline V gene sequence: CDR1 SGHRS, CDR2 YFSETQ. The CDR3 contains 15 residues. The CDR3 loop reads CASSLTGEIGQPQNF. The CDR3 region has the DNA TGCGCCAGCAGCTTAACAGGGGAAATAGGTCAGCCCCAGAATTTT.

This clonotype has a count of ten or more. The chain carries TRBV5-1 and TRBJ1-2; D is perhaps TRBD1 (5 bases). Per germline, CDR1 SGHRS and CDR2 YFSETQ. Trimming stripped 4 bases from V and 4 bases from J, with 11 bases between. The CDR3 runs to 13 residues. The DNA for the CDR3 is TGCGCCAGCAGCAGCCAGGGAGCCTATGGCTACACCTTC. Translating it yields CASSSQGAYGYTF. The full variable domain, completed using reference TRBV5-1 and TRBJ1-2, is KAGVTQTPRYLIKTRGQQVTLSCSPISGHRSVSWYQQTPGQGLQFLFEYFSETQRNKGNFPGRFSGRQFSNSRSEMNVSTLELGDSALYLCASSSQGAYGYTFGSGTRLTVV.

Ten or more counts support this clonotype. The rearrangement uses TRBV5-1 and TRBJ2-7, with no clear D. V lost 0 bases, J lost 0 bases, and 10 bases lay in between. The germline gives CDR1 SGHRS, CDR2 YFSETQ. This CDR3 spans 15 amino acids. The CDR3: CASSLEVGSSYEQYF. CDR3 coding DNA: TGCGCCAGCAGCTTGGAAGTGGGATCCTCCTACGAGCAGTACTTC.

This clonotype was seen ten or more times. The chain is built from TRBV12-3 or TRBV12-4 and TRBJ1-4; a weak D match, TRBD1 (6 bases). The CDR3 totals 15 residues. Trimming left V 3 bases short and J 8 bases short, with 16 bases between. The CDR3 bases are TGTGCCAGCAGTTTGCGGGGGCGGGTTGGCGAAAAACTGTTTTTT. The encoded protein is CASSLRGRVGEKLFF.

This clonotype was detected many times. The chain has TRBV19 and TRBJ1-2; a weak D match, TRBD1 (5 bases). CDR1 is LNHDA and CDR2 is SQIVND in the germline V gene (reference sequence). The CDR3 consists of 13 residues. V was shortened by 11 bases and J by 0 bases, with 13 bases between the two germline ends. The DNA of the CDR3 is TGTGCCGTTACCCGGGACGCTAACTATGGCTACACCTTC. Protein: CAVTRDANYGYTF.

This clonotype was recorded many times. The chain couples TRBV18 to TRBJ2-7, with TRBD2 identical over 14 bases. The ends lost 2 bases at V and 5 bases at J; junction bases unmatched: 11. CDR3 length: 18 amino acids. The germline V gene encodes CDR1 KGHSH and CDR2 LQKENI. DNA of the CDR3: TGTGCCAGCTCACCAAGGGTGGAGACTAGCGGGGGGGCCGACGAGCAGTACTTC. This encodes CASSPRVETSGGADEQYF.

This clonotype was counted many times. J is TRBJ1-3 and V is TRBV5-5; D not certain. Germline lookup yields CDR1 SGHKS and CDR2 YYEKEE (reference sequence). Trimming left V 1 base short and J 2 bases short, with 16 bases between. This CDR3 comprises 17 residues. In DNA, the CDR3 is TGTGCCAGCAGCTTGAGTGGTAGCCGGGAGGCTGGAAACACCATATATTTT. Amino acids: CASSLSGSREAGNTIYF. Full variable domain (rest looked up from reference TRBV5-5 and TRBJ1-3): DAGVTQSPTHLIKTRGQQVTLRCSPISGHKSVSWYQQVLGQGPQFIFQYYEKEERGRGNFPDRFSARQFPNYSSELNVNALLLGDSALYLCASSLSGSREAGNTIYFGEGSWLTVV.

This clonotype showed up many times. For the CDR3, the DNA is TGTGCCAGCAGCTACAACGAGGAGGGTGCGGAGTACTTC. Translated: CASSYNEEGAEYF. This chain connects TRBV7-2 to TRBJ2-7; D might be TRBD2 (6 bases). CDR1 and CDR2 from the germline V gene are SGHTA and FQGNSA. Between the trimmed V and J ends, which lost 4 bases and 11 bases, there was a span of 18 bases. The CDR3 consists of 13 residues. Looking up the rest from reference TRBV7-2 and TRBJ2-7 gives the full variable domain: GAGVSQSPSNKVTEKGKDVELRCDPISGHTALYWYRQSLGQGLEFLIYFQGNSAPDKSGLPSDRFSAERTGGSVSTLTIQRTQQEDSAVYLCASSYNEEGAEYFGPGTRLTVT.

This clonotype was recorded at least ten times. The rearrangement links TRBV5-1 to TRBJ1-3; unclear D gene. This CDR3 has 14 amino acids. V lost 3 bases and J 0 bases, leaving 7 bases between the germline ends. The V gene's germline CDR1 is SGHRS and CDR2 YFSETQ. In nucleotides, the CDR3 is TGCGCCAGCAGCTCGCATTACTCTGGAAACACCATATATTTT. This gives the protein CASSSHYSGNTIYF. Full variable domain (remainder filled in from reference TRBV5-1 and TRBJ1-3): KAGVTQTPRYLIKTRGQQVTLSCSPISGHRSVSWYQQTPGQGLQFLFEYFSETQRNKGNFPGRFSGRQFSNSRSEMNVSTLELGDSALYLCASSSHYSGNTIYFGEGSWLTVV.

This clonotype has at least ten counts. The genes are TRBV24-1 and TRBJ2-5, with unresolved D. With 5 bases removed from V and 2 bases from J, the gap between germline ends came to 11 bases. The length of the CDR3 is 14 residues. CDR1 KGHDR and CDR2 SFDVKD come from the germline V gene. CDR3 sequence: CATSGFPEQETQYF. CDR3 in DNA: TGTGCCACCAGTGGTTTTCCGGAACAAGAGACCCAGTACTTC.

This clonotype showed up just a few times. At one boundary the junction diverges from the germline segment, which might be a read error. V and J are TRBV9 and TRBJ1-5; D might be TRBD1 (6 bases). Germline V gene data show CDR1 as SGDLS and CDR2 as YYNGEE. This CDR3 comprises 16 residues. The CDR3 reads CASSSGPFGGNQPQNF. Written as DNA, the CDR3 is TGTGCCAGCAGCTCGGGACCTTTTGGGGGCAATCAGCCCCAGAATTTT.

There are many counts of this clonotype. J is TRBJ2-7 and V is TRBV2; TRBD1 aligns across 7 bases. Germline V gene data show CDR1 as SNHLY and CDR2 as FYNNEI. The CDR3 length is 14 residues. The junction had 9 bases not matched to a gene; V was cut back by 8 bases and J by 2 bases. CDR3 region: CASHPGTETYEQYF. In DNA form, the CDR3 reads TGTGCCAGCCACCCCGGGACAGAAACCTACGAGCAGTACTTC.